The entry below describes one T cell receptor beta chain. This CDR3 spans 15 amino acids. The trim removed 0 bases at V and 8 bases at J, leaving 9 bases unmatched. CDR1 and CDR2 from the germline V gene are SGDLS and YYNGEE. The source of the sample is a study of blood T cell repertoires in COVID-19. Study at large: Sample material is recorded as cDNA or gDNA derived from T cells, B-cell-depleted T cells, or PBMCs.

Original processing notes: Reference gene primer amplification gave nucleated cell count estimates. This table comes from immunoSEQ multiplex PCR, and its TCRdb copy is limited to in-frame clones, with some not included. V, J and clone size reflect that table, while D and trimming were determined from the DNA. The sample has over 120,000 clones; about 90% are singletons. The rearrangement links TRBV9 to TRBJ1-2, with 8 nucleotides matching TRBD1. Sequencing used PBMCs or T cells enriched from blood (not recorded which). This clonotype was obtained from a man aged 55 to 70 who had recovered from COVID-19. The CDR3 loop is CASSVEQGGPGGYTF. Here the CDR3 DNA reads TGTGCCAGCAGCGTAGAACAGGGGGGGCCGGGAGGCTACACCTTC.